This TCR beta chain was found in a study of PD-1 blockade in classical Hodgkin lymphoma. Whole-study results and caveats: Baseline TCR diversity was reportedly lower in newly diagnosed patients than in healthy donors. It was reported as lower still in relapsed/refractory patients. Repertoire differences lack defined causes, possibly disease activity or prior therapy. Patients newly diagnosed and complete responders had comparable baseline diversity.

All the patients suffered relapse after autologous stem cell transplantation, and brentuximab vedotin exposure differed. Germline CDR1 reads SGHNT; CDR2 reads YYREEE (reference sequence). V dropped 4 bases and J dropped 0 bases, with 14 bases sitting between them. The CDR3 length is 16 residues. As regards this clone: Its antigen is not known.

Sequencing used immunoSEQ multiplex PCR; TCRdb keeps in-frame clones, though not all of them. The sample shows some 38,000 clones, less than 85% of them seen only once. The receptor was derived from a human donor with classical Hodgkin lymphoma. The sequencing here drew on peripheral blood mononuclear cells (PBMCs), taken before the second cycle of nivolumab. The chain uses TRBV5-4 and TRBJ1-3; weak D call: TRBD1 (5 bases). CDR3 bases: TGTGCCAGCAGCCCGGGGACGGCTAGCTCTGGAAACACCATATATTTT. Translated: CASSPGTASSGNTIYF.